This TCR beta chain emerged from a study of blood T cell repertoires in COVID-19. A few counts support this clone. This CDR3 is built from 16 residues. Germline lookup yields CDR1 LNHDA and CDR2 SQIVND (reference sequence). With 2 bases removed from V and 7 bases from J, the gap between germline ends came to 15 bases. Assay: immunoSEQ multiplex PCR; the TCRdb copy retains only in-frame clones and omits some. The sample yields about 330,000 clones, roughly 84% seen once. The receptor comes from a woman aged 25 to 39 who had recovered from COVID-19. Sample: PBMCs or T cells enriched from blood (not recorded which). This chain uses TRBV19 with TRBJ1-6, with a possible D match to TRBD1 (5 bases). The CDR3 reads CASSITPGLLNSPLHF. The CDR3 DNA is TGTGCCAGTAGTATAACGCCGGGACTCCTAAATTCACCCCTCCACTTT. Filled out from reference TRBV19 and TRBJ1-6, the complete variable domain reads DGGITQSPKYLFRKEGQNVTLSCEQNLNHDAMYWYRQDPGQGLRLIYYSQIVNDFQKGDIAEGYSVSREKKESFPLTVTSAQKNPTAFYLCASSITPGLLNSPLHFGNGTRLTVT.